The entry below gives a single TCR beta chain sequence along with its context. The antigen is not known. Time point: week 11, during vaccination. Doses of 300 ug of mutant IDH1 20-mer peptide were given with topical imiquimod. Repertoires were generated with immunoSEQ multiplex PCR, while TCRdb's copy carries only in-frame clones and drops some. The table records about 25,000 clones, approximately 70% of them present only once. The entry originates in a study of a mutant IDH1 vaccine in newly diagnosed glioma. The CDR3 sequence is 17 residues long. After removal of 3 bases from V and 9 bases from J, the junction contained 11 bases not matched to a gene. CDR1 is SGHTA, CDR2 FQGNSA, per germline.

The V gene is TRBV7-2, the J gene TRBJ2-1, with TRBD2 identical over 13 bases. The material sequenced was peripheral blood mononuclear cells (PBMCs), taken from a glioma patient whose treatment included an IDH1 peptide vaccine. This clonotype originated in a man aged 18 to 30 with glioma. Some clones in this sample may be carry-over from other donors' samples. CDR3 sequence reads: CASSFLPTSGRNSEQFF. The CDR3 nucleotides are TGTGCCAGCAGCTTCTTACCGACTAGCGGGAGGAATAGTGAGCAGTTCTTC.